Each of the 18 T cell receptor beta chains below was sequenced from the same sample in a study of beta chain features in type 1 diabetes (dated by TCRdb to the late 2010s). The library was produced with the immunoSEQ multiplex PCR assay. The entire isolated RNA was reverse transcribed using the High Capacity cDNA Reverse Transcription Kit, and thus expressed TCRB transcripts were sequenced. Drawn from immuneACCESS, this table holds only the in-frame rearrangements with V and J called that TCRdb kept. Clones are partly lost; checked studies trace under half to an unresolved V gene and leave the rest unexplained. The sample table lists 350,000 to 450,000 clones, more than 12% of them with a count of one. More than 0.015% of the sample lies in the top ten. Sequences were obtained from naive CD4+ T cells from blood. What the cell subset or site label conveys for this sample: true naive CD4+ T cells. The receptors stem from a woman aged 18-29 years in good health.

This clone was observed a handful of times. The gene calls are TRBV30 and TRBJ1-2; D gene uncertain. Trimming removed 0 bases at V and 1 base at J, with 6 bases between. CDR3 length: 13 residues. The germline gives CDR1 GTSNPN, CDR2 SVGIG (reference sequence). The CDR3 region has the DNA TGTGCCTGGAGTGTGACACTTAACTATGGCTACACCTTC. The encoded protein is CAWSVTLNYGYTF.

This clone was recorded a few times. The chain joins TRBV13 to TRBJ1-2; TRBD1 aligns across 7 bases. This CDR3 is 15 amino acids long. After removal of 0 bases from V and 2 bases from J, the junction contained 3 bases not matched to a gene. Germline V gene sequence: CDR1 PRHDT, CDR2 FYEKMQ (reference sequence). In nucleotides, the CDR3 is TGTGCCAGCAGCTTAGGGCCAGGGGGAAACTATGGCTACACCTTC. It is translated as CASSLGPGGNYGYTF.

The rearrangement uses TRBV7-3 and TRBJ2-1, with D maybe TRBD2 (7 bases). V lost 6 bases, J lost 5 bases, and 17 bases lay in between. The length of the CDR3 is 15 residues. The V gene's germline CDR1 is SGHTA and CDR2 FQGTGA. Here the CDR3 reads CASSPPGGRNNEQFF. CDR3 nucleotides: TGTGCCAGCAGTCCGCCCGGGGGGCGGAACAATGAGCAGTTCTTC.

The sample holds a few counts of this clone. The same CDR3 arises from other DNA sequences in this sample as well. V usage is TRBV19 and J usage is TRBJ2-5; the match to TRBD1 covers 8 bases. Germline-derived CDR1 and CDR2 are LNHDA and SQIVND (reference sequence). Trimming cost V 2 bases and J 4 bases; bases outside gene matches: 6. CDR3 size: 15 residues. CDR3 DNA: TGTGCCAGTAGTATACCCGGACAGGGTGGAGAGACCCAGTACTTC. Translation gives CASSIPGQGGETQYF.

The genes are TRBV7-3 and TRBJ2-1; 7 bases align to TRBD2. The germline CDR1 and CDR2 sequences are SGHTA and FQGTGA. The trim removed 4 bases at V and 3 bases at J, leaving 9 bases unmatched. The CDR3 covers 16 residues. The CDR3 reads CASSSSSSGYYNEQFF. CDR3 coding DNA: TGTGCCAGCAGCTCCTCCTCTAGCGGCTACTACAATGAGCAGTTCTTC.

This chain connects TRBV28 to TRBJ2-1; 8 bases are shared with TRBD1. The germline V gene has CDR1 MDHEN and CDR2 SYDVKM. CDR3 length: 14 residues. Trimming removed 8 bases from V and 2 bases from J; junction bases left unmatched: 5. In DNA form, the CDR3 reads TGTGCCAGCTACAGGGGGTTTGCCTACAATGAGCAGTTCTTC. It translates to CASYRGFAYNEQFF.

Only a few counts were recorded for this clone. The chain has TRBV7-2 and TRBJ2-1, with D tentatively TRBD1 (6 bases). Trimming removed 5 bases at V and 14 bases at J, with 19 bases between. Looked up from germline, CDR1 is SGHTA and CDR2 is FQGNSA. The CDR3 consists of 13 residues. CDR3 bases: TGTGCCAGCAGCATCTACACGGGACATCACGAGTTCTTC. Encoded protein: CASSIYTGHHEFF. The entire variable domain, with the rest obtained from reference TRBV7-2 and TRBJ2-1, is as follows: GAGVSQSPSNKVTEKGKDVELRCDPISGHTALYWYRQSLGQGLEFLIYFQGNSAPDKSGLPSDRFSAERTGGSVSTLTIQRTQQEDSAVYLCASSIYTGHHEFFGPGTRLTVL.

J is TRBJ2-3 and V is TRBV9; 13 nucleotides line up with TRBD2. Germline V CDR1 and CDR2: SGDLS, YYNGEE. The CDR3 consists of 19 residues. V shed 1 base and J 4 bases; nucleotides not matched to a gene: 12. The CDR3 region has the DNA TGTGCCAGCAGCGTATCCACCCTCACTAGCGGGAGGGCCGCAGATACGCAGTATTTT. Its protein product is CASSVSTLTSGRAADTQYF.

The chain has TRBV13 and TRBJ2-1, with D maybe TRBD2 (5 bases). Trimming took 0 bases from V and 6 from J, leaving 6 bases between them. The CDR3 has 13 amino acids. Germline CDR1 and CDR2: PRHDT and FYEKMQ (reference sequence). CDR3 coding DNA: TGTGCCAGCAGCTTAGGGGACTTCAATGAGCAGTTCTTC. Protein product: CASSLGDFNEQFF. The variable domain in full, completed from reference TRBV13 and TRBJ2-1, reads AAGVIQSPRHLIKEKRETATLKCYPIPRHDTVYWYQQGPGQDPQFLISFYEKMQSDKGSIPDRFSAQQFSDYHSELNMSSLELGDSALYFCASSLGDFNEQFFGPGTRLTVL.

The chain recombines TRBV21-1 with TRBJ2-7; whether TRBD1, the table's D call, matches the DNA was not checked. TRBV21-1 is a documented pseudogene. The CDR3 extends over 14 amino acids. The CDR3 coding sequence is TGTGCCAGCAGCAAGCGGAGTATAGGGGACGAGCAGTACTTC. This translates into CASSKRSIGDEQYF.

V is TRBV9 and J is TRBJ1-2; 7 positions match TRBD1. Per the germline V gene, CDR1 is SGDLS and CDR2 is YYNGEE. V gave up 0 bases and J gave up 0 bases; unmatched junction bases: 8. The CDR3 consists of 17 residues. The CDR3 here is CASSVATRGQSNYGYTF. The DNA of the CDR3 is TGTGCCAGCAGCGTAGCTACTCGGGGACAGTCTAACTATGGCTACACCTTC.

This clone was observed a handful of times. The chain has TRBV28 and TRBJ2-7, with 8 bases aligning to TRBD1. This CDR3 has 15 residues. Germline assignment: CDR1 MDHEN and CDR2 SYDVKM. The V segment lost 6 bases and the J segment 4 bases; nucleotides outside the gene matches: 11. Here the CDR3 reads CASSILTGVLYEQYF. CDR3 in DNA: TGTGCCAGCAGCATATTGACAGGGGTGTTATACGAGCAGTACTTC.

The table lists this clone with a few counts. This rearrangement joins TRBV30 to TRBJ2-1, with unresolved D. The CDR3 runs 13 residues. Germline values: CDR1 GTSNPN, CDR2 SVGIG (reference sequence). V shed 0 bases and J shed 9 bases, with 12 bases lying between them. The CDR3 is CAWSVLKIREQFF. In nucleotides, the CDR3 is TGTGCCTGGAGTGTACTTAAGATTCGTGAGCAGTTCTTC.

The chain couples TRBV28 to TRBJ1-1; D remains ambiguous. The CDR3 sequence is 12 residues long. CDR1 and CDR2 (germline): MDHEN, SYDVKM. The V end lost 5 bases, the J end lost 8 bases, and 12 bases lay between the germline ends. The CDR3 spells CASSIPSGEAFF. DNA of the CDR3: TGTGCCAGCAGTATTCCGTCGGGAGAAGCTTTCTTT.

This clone was counted between two and nine times. CDR3 in amino acids: CASSLRTHAAAQYF. DNA of the CDR3: TGTGCCAGCAGCCTGCGGACTCACGCGGCGGCCCAGTACTTC. This chain links TRBV7-9 with TRBJ2-5; a possible D gene is TRBD2 (5 bases). V dropped 5 bases and J dropped 9 bases, with 19 bases sitting between them. The CDR3 sequence is 14 residues long. Germline V lookup: CDR1 SEHNR, CDR2 FQNEAQ (reference sequence).

The rearrangement links TRBV27 to TRBJ2-1; TRBD2 matches 12 bases. The CDR3 runs 19 residues. V lost 4 bases, J lost 1 base, and 11 bases stayed unmatched. From germline, CDR1 is MNHEY and CDR2 SMNVEV (reference sequence). CDR3 region: CASSSQTSGSFASYNEQFF. CDR3 nucleotides: TGTGCCAGCAGTTCCCAGACTAGCGGGAGCTTCGCGTCCTACAATGAGCAGTTCTTC.

This clone was counted only a few times. The chain recombines TRBV9 with TRBJ1-2; TRBD1 might be the D (6 bases). The germline gives CDR1 SGDLS, CDR2 YYNGEE. The V gene lost 2 bases and the J gene lost 6 bases, with 8 bases spanning the gap. CDR3 length: 12 residues. The CDR3 reads CASSVDRHGYTF. The CDR3 DNA is TGTGCCAGCAGCGTGGACAGACATGGCTACACCTTC.

This clone appeared a few times. This chain links TRBV30 with TRBJ1-5; 7 nucleotides align to TRBD1. The CDR3 loop spans 13 amino acids. Germline V CDR1 and CDR2: GTSNPN, SVGIG (reference sequence). Trimming took 4 bases from V and 5 from J; bases not matched to a gene: 5. CDR3 sequence reads: CAWTRDSDQPQHF. The DNA of the CDR3 is TGTGCCTGGACCCGGGACAGCGATCAGCCCCAGCATTTT. The whole variable domain, remainder taken from reference TRBV30 and TRBJ1-5, is SQTIHQWPATLVQPVGSPLSLECTVEGTSNPNLYWYRQAAGRGLQLLFYSVGIGQISSEVPQNLSASRPQDRQFILSSKKLLLSDSGFYLCAWTRDSDQPQHFGDGTRLSIL.